The following is a T cell receptor beta chain sequence with its context. The germline CDR1 and CDR2 sequences are LGHDT and YNNKEL (reference sequence). The CDR3 spans 14 residues. The trim removed 3 bases at V and 12 bases at J, leaving 7 bases unmatched. The record originates from a study of blood T cell repertoires in COVID-19. Data came from immunoSEQ multiplex PCR; TCRdb stores just in-frame clones and leaves some out. Among 250,000 to 300,000 clones listed, around four fifths were seen once. The sequence was obtained from a man aged 55 to 70 who had recovered from COVID-19. Sequencing was done on a sample of peripheral blood. The gene calls are TRBV3-1 (or the pseudogene TRBV3-2) and TRBJ2-1; the match to TRBD2 covers 11 bases. As DNA, the CDR3 is TGTGCCAGCAGCCAGTCGACTAGCGGGAAGGCGCAGTTCTTC. This translates into CASSQSTSGKAQFF.